These T cell receptor beta chains were read from a single sample in a study of cytomegalovirus exposure and HLA in healthy donors. The data were produced by immunoSEQ multiplex PCR, yet TCRdb's version contains in-frame clones alone and is incomplete. This repertoire shows roughly 50,000 clones, approximately 89% found once; its top ten account for approximately 8.1%. Sequenced: PBMCs. All receptors come from a woman aged 18 to 35 in good health and CMV-seropositive. The conserved cysteine and the conserved F or W are not part of the CDR3 here. The order of the fields is J gene, D gene, V gene, CDR3 protein. A D gene is named only where the DNA matches it firmly.

J: TRBJ1-5
D: TRBD1
V: TRBV5-5
CDR3: ASSYGTGVQPQH

J: TRBJ2-7
D: TRBD2
V: TRBV28
CDR3: ASSSQPGGGGLY

J: TRBJ2-7
D: -
V: TRBV4-2
CDR3: ASSQRTGTYEQY

J: TRBJ2-7
D: -
V: TRBV4-1
CDR3: ASSQGWTEVPQY

J: TRBJ2-6
D: TRBD1
V: TRBV5-4
CDR3: ASSQGATGANVLT

J: TRBJ2-7
D: TRBD2
V: TRBV4-3
CDR3: ASSQGPAGGGAYEQY

J: TRBJ1-1
D: -
V: TRBV7-9
CDR3: ASRGTGNTEAF

J: TRBJ2-7
D: -
V: TRBV7-2
CDR3: ASSFVDGGEQY

J: TRBJ2-7
D: -
V: TRBV4-1
CDR3: ASSQMDMDTEQY

J: TRBJ1-1
D: -
V: TRBV2
CDR3: ASSVNTEAF

J: TRBJ1-5
D: TRBD1
V: TRBV6-1
CDR3: ASTWTGRDQPQH

J: TRBJ1-2
D: -
V: TRBV12-5
CDR3: ASGLVGLRGSGYT

J: TRBJ2-3
D: -
V: TRBV29-1
CDR3: SVVEGHTQY

J: TRBJ2-3
D: -
V: TRBV5-1
CDR3: ASSTEPGVIDTQY

J: TRBJ2-3
D: -
V: TRBV6-5
CDR3: ASSYSIAGSTDTQY

J: TRBJ1-6
D: -
V: TRBV30
CDR3: ACQYSPLH

J: TRBJ2-3
D: -
V: TRBV5-8
CDR3: ASSVPGPTIHTQY

J: TRBJ1-3
D: -
V: TRBV4-2
CDR3: ASSQLPPGTNSGNTIY

J: TRBJ1-2
D: TRBD1
V: TRBV6-1
CDR3: ASSLDRYGYT

J: TRBJ2-7
D: TRBD1
V: TRBV27
CDR3: ASSLGDRGKQY

J: TRBJ2-7
D: -
V: TRBV5-1
CDR3: ASSPSLRQESEQY

J: TRBJ2-3
D: TRBD2
V: TRBV6-4
CDR3: ASGSGASTDTQY

J: TRBJ2-7
D: TRBD2
V: TRBV7-2
CDR3: ASSSTLGGTYEQY

J: TRBJ1-3
D: -
V: TRBV6-1
CDR3: ASSGSYSGNTIY

J: TRBJ1-5
D: -
V: TRBV15
CDR3: ATSPGGGYQPQH

J: TRBJ1-2
D: TRBD1
V: TRBV6-6
CDR3: ASSPAGGNYGYT

J: TRBJ2-7
D: -
V: TRBV4-3
CDR3: ASSQDGGRGLSSYEQY

J: TRBJ1-6
D: TRBD1
V: TRBV19
CDR3: ASNSGTGFNSPLH

J: TRBJ1-6
D: -
V: TRBV18
CDR3: ATSPTGGGSPVALH